This entry describes one T cell receptor beta chain. The antigen is not known. This CDR3 is also generated by other DNA sequences in the sample. This record belongs to a study of T cell clonotyping in hematopoietic cell transplantation. Measured with immunoSEQ multiplex PCR; TCRdb has only the in-frame clones, and not every one. The repertoire consists of about 16,000 clones, with 70% to 75% occurring once and the leading ten covering roughly 8.8%. General observations from the study: Higher Inverse Simpson Index values in graft donor and pretransplant recipient predicted broader posttransplant TCR diversity. At the given depth, recipient repertoires were over 95% de novo clonotypes. No sorting was done, leaving CD4 and CD8 contributions mixed.

This CDR3 contains 15 residues. Germline CDR1 reads LGHNA; CDR2 reads YNFKEQ. The V gene lost 0 bases and the J gene lost 3 bases, with 12 bases spanning the gap. The chain recombines TRBV4-2 with TRBJ2-7; D is possibly TRBD1 or TRBD2 (5 bases each). The TCR was taken from a woman aged 60-75 years in good health. Some clones in this sample may be carry-over from other donors' samples. The sample comprised peripheral blood mononuclear cells. CDR3 nucleotides: TGTGCCAGCAGCCAAGACAGGGACCTCTACTACGAGCAGTACTTC. Encoded protein: CASSQDRDLYYEQYF.